This T cell receptor beta chain emerged from a study of T cells in localized non-small cell lung cancer. About this clone itself: Antigen specificity is unknown.

This table comes from immunoSEQ multiplex PCR, and its TCRdb copy is limited to in-frame clones, with some not included. The sample yields 25,000 to 30,000 clones, 80% to 90% seen once. Study conclusions and caveats: Exceeding tumor, uninvolved adjacent lung had the highest T cell clonality. Appearing in adjacent lung were a median roughly 60 of the top 100 tumor clones. Because only a single region of the tumor was sequenced, heterogeneity remains possible.

The ends were cut back, 2 bases at V and 3 bases at J, with 7 bases in the middle. Germline CDR1 and CDR2: KGHSH and LQKENI. The CDR3 totals 13 residues. Sequenced here: peripheral blood, sampled before any cancer treatment. The V and J genes are TRBV18 and TRBJ2-5; D gene uncertain. The TCR sequence derives from a woman aged 18-49 years with stage I lung adenocarcinoma. CDR3: CASSPRQEETQYF. For the CDR3, the DNA is TGTGCCAGCTCACCAAGGCAGGAAGAGACCCAGTACTTC.